Each of the 18 T cell receptor beta chains below was sequenced from the same sample in a study of CD8+CD57+ T cells in acquired aplastic anemia. An expansion of CD8+CD57+ cells by flow cytometry had been shown in patients chosen for sequencing. Genomic DNA provided the template from which TCR beta VDJ and CDR3 profiles were obtained. TCRdb itself ran the reads through MiXCR, one entry per CDR3 protein. The sample holds around 430,000 distinct CDR3 sequences, approximately 33% seen once. The sequenced material came from sorted CD4+, CD8+, or CD8+CD57+ T cells (not recorded which) from PBMCs. The receptors shown here come from a human donor with aplastic anemia.

This clonotype was counted between two and nine times. The rearrangement joins TRBV5-1 to TRBJ2-7, with 11 bases matching TRBD2. CDR1 is SGHRS, CDR2 YFSETQ, per germline. V lost 1 base and J lost 7; bases outside the gene matches: 7. CDR3 length: 15 amino acids. The CDR3 is CASSLFTSGGNEQYF. CDR3 sequence (DNA): TGCGCCAGCAGCTTGTTTACTAGCGGGGGCAATGAGCAGTACTTC.

On this clonotype itself: Just one base apart from a much larger clone, this may be a read error. CDR3 nucleotide sequence: TGTGCCAGCAGTACTGGCAGGGCGACCACTGAAGCTTTCTTT. Its protein product is CASSTGRATTEAFF. The chain carries TRBV2 and TRBJ1-1; tentative D call: TRBD1 (5 bases). Germline loops: CDR1 SNHLY, CDR2 FYNNEI. V was shortened by 5 bases and J by 4 bases, with 14 bases between the two germline ends. CDR3 size: 14 residues.

The sample holds a few counts of this clonotype. V and J are TRBV12-3 or TRBV12-4 and TRBJ2-5, with 7 nucleotides matching TRBD2. The CDR3 has 16 residues. After removal of 1 base from V and 2 bases from J, the junction contained 7 bases not matched to a gene. Here the CDR3 DNA reads TGTGCCAGCAGTTTAGAGGCGGGGGTGCCACAAGAGACCCAGTACTTC. It encodes CASSLEAGVPQETQYF.

This clonotype was observed at least ten times. The chain links TRBV25-1 to TRBJ2-1; D remains unclear. Germline values: CDR1 MGHDK, CDR2 SYGVNS. The CDR3 spans 12 residues. Trimming cost V 3 bases and J 4 bases, with 4 bases left between them. The CDR3 region has the DNA TGTGCCAGCAGTGACACGTACAATGAGCAGTTCTTC. As protein: CASSDTYNEQFF.

This sequence joins TRBV15 and TRBJ2-1; 7 bases are a match to TRBD2. Germline CDR1 is LNHNV and CDR2 is YYDKDF (reference sequence). The CDR3 is 17 amino acids. The J segment lost 0 bases and the V segment lost 1 base, leaving 6 bases of the junction unmatched. In nucleotides, the CDR3 is TGTGCCACCAGCAGAGGTCTACGGGGGGTCTCCTACAATGAGCAGTTCTTC. This encodes CATSRGLRGVSYNEQFF.

This clonotype was seen once. At one end the junction does not follow the germline gene, possibly because of a read error. This chain links TRBV6-1 with TRBJ1-2; TRBD1 aligns across 10 bases. From germline, CDR1 is MNHNS and CDR2 SASEGT. The CDR3 length is 14 residues. The chain's CDR3 is CASSARQGAYGCTF. DNA of the CDR3: TGTGCCAGCAGTGCCAGACAGGGGGCATATGGCTGCACCTTC.

In this sample, this clonotype turned up a few times. The rearrangement joins TRBV6-1 to TRBJ1-2, with D perhaps matching TRBD1 (5 bases). Trimming stripped 8 bases from V and 8 bases from J, with 12 bases between. In germline, CDR1 is MNHNS, CDR2 SASEGT. The CDR3 sequence is 11 residues long. The CDR3 sequence: CASGGVWGYTF. Written as DNA, the CDR3 is TGTGCCAGCGGGGGGGTGTGGGGCTACACCTTC.

This clonotype occurred a few times. A clone one base away is much larger, so this may be a read error. The chain has TRBV20-1 and TRBJ1-2; D is unresolved. The V end was cut by 3 bases, the J end by 2 bases, with 10 bases between. CDR1 is DFQATT and CDR2 is SNEGSKA in the germline V gene (reference sequence). The CDR3 has 13 residues. The CDR3, as DNA: TGCAGTGCTAGGATCGGCGACAACTATGGCTACACCTTC. Protein: CSARIGDNYGYTF.

Details on this clonotype: A much larger clone lies one base from this, so it may be a read error. V usage is TRBV24-1 and J usage is TRBJ1-1, with D possibly matching TRBD1 (6 bases). Between the trimmed V and J ends, which lost 4 bases and 4 bases, there was a span of 15 bases. Germline V gene data show CDR1 as KGHDR and CDR2 as SFDVKD. The length of the CDR3 is 15 residues. The DNA for the CDR3 is TGTGCCACCAGTGACCTGACAGGCTCGAGCACTGAAGCTTTCTTT. As protein: CATSDLTGSSTEAFF.

This clonotype was counted between two and nine times. Germline and junction disagree at one end, which may indicate a read error. The V gene is TRBV29-1, the J gene TRBJ2-1; 8 bases fit TRBD2. This CDR3 spans 14 amino acids. Germline V gene lookup returns CDR1 SQVTM and CDR2 ANQGSEA. This CDR3 reads CADPSGGPINEQFF. CDR3 coding DNA: TGTGCCGACCCCAGCGGGGGACCGATAAATGAGCAGTTCTTC.

This chain uses TRBV5-1 with TRBJ2-7; D remains ambiguous. V lost 1 base to trimming and J lost 0 bases, with 8 bases between them. CDR1 and CDR2 (germline): SGHRS, YFSETQ. CDR3 length: 14 amino acids. The chain's CDR3 is CASSLWSSSYEQYF. The CDR3 nucleotides read TGCGCCAGCAGCTTGTGGTCCAGCTCCTACGAGCAGTACTTC.

This clonotype was recorded at least ten times. This chain links TRBV24-1 with TRBJ2-3; 8 nucleotides align to TRBD1. This CDR3 has 17 residues. V shed 2 bases and J 2 bases; nucleotides not matched to a gene: 8. From germline, CDR1 is KGHDR and CDR2 SFDVKD. The CDR3 DNA sequence: TGTGCCACCAGTGATTGGAAACAGGGGGGCTCCACAGATACGCAGTATTTT. It translates to CATSDWKQGGSTDTQYF.

A few counts support this clonotype. This rearrangement joins TRBV9 to TRBJ2-2; 9 bases match TRBD2. CDR1 is SGDLS and CDR2 is YYNGEE in the germline V gene. The CDR3 totals 17 residues. V trimming: 0 bases; J trimming: 5 bases; junction bases outside the gene matches: 8. The CDR3 coding sequence is TGTGCCAGCAGCGTAGGCGGGGGGGCCGTAAGAACCGGGGAGCTGTTTTTT. It codes for CASSVGGGAVRTGELFF.

This clonotype was seen at least ten times. The chain recombines TRBV7-2 with TRBJ1-2, with TRBD1 matching 9 bases. Trimming took 5 bases from V and 5 from J; bases not matched to a gene: 6. This CDR3 contains 14 residues. Germline V gives CDR1 SGHTA, CDR2 FQGNSA. CDR3 coding DNA: TGTGCCAGCAGCCCCGGGACAGGGACTTATGGCTACACCTTC. It encodes CASSPGTGTYGYTF.

This clonotype occurred a few times. This chain connects TRBV20-1 to TRBJ2-5, with D perhaps TRBD2 (5 bases). Germline CDR1 DFQATT, CDR2 SNEGSKA (reference sequence). This CDR3 has 15 residues. V lost 0 bases and J 4 bases, leaving 15 bases between the germline ends. The CDR3 spells CSAREGRTLRETQYF. The DNA of the CDR3 is TGCAGTGCTAGAGAGGGAAGGACTCTTAGAGAGACCCAGTACTTC.

This clonotype was found many times. J is TRBJ1-2 and V is TRBV19, with D possibly being TRBD1 (6 bases). Germline V gives CDR1 LNHDA, CDR2 SQIVND (reference sequence). The V gene lost 9 bases and the J gene lost 7 bases, with 21 bases spanning the gap. The CDR3 sequence is 14 residues long. The CDR3 DNA follows: TGTGCCAGCCATCTCATAGGGGGGCGGGGTGGCTACACCTTC. Translated: CASHLIGGRGGYTF.

There are many counts of this clonotype. The rearrangement links TRBV19 to TRBJ1-4; D unclear. The ends were cut back, 3 bases at V and 8 bases at J, with 10 bases in the middle. Germline loops: CDR1 LNHDA, CDR2 SQIVND (reference sequence). The CDR3 runs to 13 residues. CDR3 nucleotide sequence: TGTGCCAGTAGTATCTGGGAACGGGAAAAACTGTTTTTT. Amino acid sequence: CASSIWEREKLFF.

This clonotype has at least ten counts. The rearrangement joins TRBV29-1 to TRBJ1-2, with unresolved D. V was clipped by 0 bases and J by 6 bases, with 11 bases between them. The CDR3 totals 13 residues. Germline assignment: CDR1 SQVTM and CDR2 ANQGSEA. The CDR3 loop is CSVEDVKVNGYTF. CDR3 coding DNA: TGCAGCGTTGAAGACGTCAAGGTCAATGGCTACACCTTC.